These 21 T cell receptor beta chains originate from one sample sequenced in a study of human T cells and chemical hapten exposure. Time point denoted: pre-sensitization, week 0. Treatment described: therapeutic diphenylcyclopropenone sensitization with weekly scalp DPC. MiXCR, run by TCRdb on the RACE reads, gives a single entry per CDR3 protein. The sample has more than 150,000 distinct CDR3 sequences, approximately 31% seen once; the top ten hold nearly 3%. Here the sequenced sample was whole blood, taken in connection with sensitization to the hapten diphenylcyclopropenone (DPC). All receptors come from a woman aged 25 to 45 with alopecia areata. Some clones in this sample may be carry-over from other donors' samples.

The chain combines TRBV9 with TRBJ2-1; 8 positions agree with TRBD2. This CDR3 has 17 amino acids. V lost 1 base, J lost 7 bases, and 13 bases stayed unmatched. The germline V gene has CDR1 SGDLS and CDR2 YYNGEE. The CDR3 DNA sequence: TGTGCCAGCAGCGTACGGGGACTAGAGGGTGGGTGGAATGAGCAGTTCTTC. This gives the protein CASSVRGLEGGWNEQFF.

The chain recombines TRBV29-1 with TRBJ2-5; D unresolved. The CDR3 loop spans 14 amino acids. V gave up 0 bases and J gave up 1 base, with 9 bases separating them. Looked up from germline, CDR1 is SQVTM and CDR2 is ANQGSEA. CDR3 amino acids: CSVEDRISQETQYF. CDR3 coding DNA: TGCAGCGTTGAAGATAGGATTTCCCAAGAGACCCAGTACTTC.

This chain connects TRBV29-1 to TRBJ2-1; D call uncertain. The V and J ends lost 6 bases and 4 bases respectively, with 10 bases between them. This CDR3 contains 12 residues. Germline CDR1 reads SQVTM; CDR2 reads ANQGSEA. The CDR3 DNA reads as TGCAGCGTGGTTGGTGGGTACAATGAGCAGTTCTTC. It yields the protein CSVVGGYNEQFF.

This clonotype was counted only a few times. The chain recombines TRBV6-2 or TRBV6-3 with TRBJ2-1; D gene unclear. Trimming cost V 2 bases and J 4 bases, with 6 bases left between them. This CDR3 has 13 residues. CDR1 MNHEY and CDR2 SVGEGT come from the germline V gene. For the CDR3, the DNA is TGTGCCAGCAGTTACGTCCCTTACAATGAGCAGTTCTTC. It yields the protein CASSYVPYNEQFF.

This clonotype turned up a few times. The genes are TRBV29-1 and TRBJ2-1; D unclear. The V gene's germline CDR1 is SQVTM and CDR2 ANQGSEA. The CDR3 loop spans 13 amino acids. V lost 3 bases to trimming and J lost 8 bases, with 14 bases between them. The DNA of the CDR3 is TGCAGCGTTGAGCGTAATTTTAGAGATGAGCAGTTCTTC. Protein sequence: CSVERNFRDEQFF.

The V call is TRBV5-1, the J call TRBJ1-4; possibly TRBD1 for D (5 bases). Deletions cut 0 bases from V and 0 bases from J, with 15 bases between. Germline-derived CDR1 and CDR2 are SGHRS and YFSETQ. CDR3 length equals 18 residues. CDR3 nucleotides: TGCGCCAGCAGCTTGGCCGGCCAGGGACCGACAACTAATGAAAAACTGTTTTTT. It specifies CASSLAGQGPTTNEKLFF.

The V and J genes are TRBV2 and TRBJ2-7; D gene unclear. The V gene lost 3 bases and the J gene lost 0 bases, with 6 bases spanning the gap. Germline V lookup: CDR1 SNHLY, CDR2 FYNNEI. CDR3 size: 13 residues. CDR3: CASSDLISYEQYF. The CDR3 DNA reads TGTGCCAGCAGTGATTTAATCTCCTACGAGCAGTACTTC.

The chain combines TRBV29-1 with TRBJ2-1; no firm D call. The CDR3 is 15 residues long. Trimming cost V 5 bases and J 0 bases, with 14 bases left between them. Germline-derived CDR1 and CDR2 are SQVTM and ANQGSEA. The CDR3 loop is CSVTLDHSSYNEQFF. The CDR3 coding sequence is TGCAGCGTTACCCTGGACCACTCCTCCTACAATGAGCAGTTCTTC.

The chain recombines TRBV10-2 with TRBJ1-3; D gene ambiguous. V gave up 0 bases and J gave up 2 bases, with 8 bases separating them. The CDR3 has 15 residues. Germline CDR1 reads WSHSY; CDR2 reads SAAADI. CDR3 amino acids: CASSESSRAGNTIYF. DNA of the CDR3: TGCGCCAGCAGTGAGTCGTCAAGGGCTGGAAACACCATATATTTT.

This chain links TRBV27 with TRBJ1-6, with D perhaps TRBD1 (5 bases). V was shortened by 1 base and J by 5 bases, with 18 bases between the two germline ends. There are 18 residues in the CDR3. CDR1 and CDR2 from the germline V gene are MNHEY and SMNVEV (reference sequence). CDR3 coding DNA: TGTGCCAGCAGTTTATGGAGGGGCCGGGACGGTGATAATTCACCCCTCCACTTT. This sequence encodes CASSLWRGRDGDNSPLHF.

This clonotype was recorded a few times. V is TRBV7-9 and J is TRBJ2-1; 7 bases agree with TRBD2. After removal of 2 bases from V and 5 bases from J, the junction contained 6 bases not matched to a gene. CDR1 SEHNR and CDR2 FQNEAQ come from the germline V gene (reference sequence). The CDR3 spans 15 residues. This CDR3 is CASSLRGGQDNEQFF. DNA of the CDR3: TGTGCCAGCAGCTTACGGGGAGGGCAAGACAATGAGCAGTTCTTC.

This clonotype occurred many times. J is TRBJ1-2 and V is TRBV6-5, with TRBD1 as a possible D gene (6 bases). Looked up from germline, CDR1 is MNHEY and CDR2 is SVGAGI. V lost 6 bases and J lost 4, with 12 bases in between. The CDR3 runs to 13 residues. The CDR3 loop reads CASSQRTAYGYTF. The CDR3 coding sequence is TGTGCCAGCAGCCAGAGGACAGCCTATGGCTACACCTTC.

The sample holds a few counts of this clonotype. The V call is TRBV29-1, the J call TRBJ2-5; either TRBD1 or TRBD2 may fit D (6 bases each). This CDR3 contains 12 residues. Trimming shortened V by 6 bases and J by 2 bases, and 10 bases separated the two germline ends. CDR1 SQVTM and CDR2 ANQGSEA come from the germline V gene. CDR3 DNA: TGCAGCGTCGGAGGGGGTCAAGAGACCCAGTACTTC. It is translated as CSVGGGQETQYF.

This clonotype was counted a few times. V gene TRBV20-1 combines with J gene TRBJ2-5; D may be TRBD2 (5 bases). V lost 0 bases and J 1 base, leaving 12 bases between the germline ends. The CDR3 consists of 15 residues. Germline V gene sequence: CDR1 DFQATT, CDR2 SNEGSKA (reference sequence). CDR3 sequence reads: CSARDQRGFQETQYF. The CDR3 region has the DNA TGCAGTGCTAGAGACCAGCGAGGGTTCCAAGAGACCCAGTACTTC.

The rearrangement joins TRBV7-9 to TRBJ2-2; possibly TRBD1 for D (5 bases). The CDR3 runs 13 residues. Germline V gene sequence: CDR1 SEHNR, CDR2 FQNEAQ (reference sequence). With 4 bases removed from V and 7 bases from J, the gap between germline ends came to 10 bases. Here the CDR3 reads CASSSSGYGELFF. The CDR3 DNA sequence: TGTGCCAGCAGCTCCTCAGGGTACGGGGAGCTGTTTTTT. Together with reference TRBV7-9 and TRBJ2-2, the CDR3 gives the full variable domain: DTGVSQNPRHKITKRGQNVTFRCDPISEHNRLYWYRQTLGQGPEFLTYFQNEAQLEKSRLLSDRFSAERPKGSFSTLEIQRTEQGDSAMYLCASSSSGYGELFFGEGSRLTVL.

This clonotype was found many times. The chain employs TRBV6-2 or TRBV6-3 and TRBJ2-3; no firm D call. V was clipped by 0 bases and J by 6 bases, with 10 bases between them. Per germline, CDR1 MNHEY and CDR2 SVGEGT. There are 14 residues in the CDR3. The CDR3 reads CASSYSNLIDTQYF. CDR3 bases: TGTGCCAGCAGTTACTCGAACCTAATCGATACGCAGTATTTT.

V is TRBV29-1 and J is TRBJ2-7, with a tentative D call TRBD1 (6 bases). The CDR3 is 13 residues long. Per germline, CDR1 SQVTM and CDR2 ANQGSEA. The germline V and J ends were trimmed by 6 bases and 1 base, with 13 bases remaining between them. CDR3: CSVPGDNSYEQYF. The DNA for the CDR3 is TGCAGCGTACCAGGGGATAATTCCTACGAGCAGTACTTC.

This clonotype has just a few counts. V and J are TRBV4-2 and TRBJ2-1; D is unresolved. The CDR3 consists of 14 residues. The germline V gene encodes CDR1 LGHNA and CDR2 YNFKEQ. V lost 0 bases, J lost 4 bases, and 7 bases lay in between. The CDR3 nucleotides read TGTGCCAGCAGCCAAGATCGCCTGTACAATGAGCAGTTCTTC. It specifies CASSQDRLYNEQFF.

This clonotype was seen a handful of times. The V and J genes are TRBV20-1 and TRBJ2-1; 8 nucleotides agree with TRBD2. This CDR3 contains 18 residues. J was trimmed by 3 bases and V by 4 bases; bases with no gene match: 17. Germline V gene lookup returns CDR1 DFQATT and CDR2 SNEGSKA (reference sequence). CDR3 loop: CSAKDWVVGTSGYNEQFF. The CDR3 DNA follows: TGCAGTGCTAAAGATTGGGTTGTTGGGACTAGTGGCTACAATGAGCAGTTCTTC.

V usage is TRBV6-5 and J usage is TRBJ2-7, with 7 bases that match TRBD1. The CDR3 loop spans 13 amino acids. V gave up 7 bases and J gave up 5 bases; unmatched junction bases: 8. Germline V lookup: CDR1 MNHEY, CDR2 SVGAGI. Here the CDR3 reads CASTTGRSDEQYF. The CDR3 nucleotides are TGTGCCAGCACGACAGGGCGTAGCGACGAGCAGTACTTC.

This clonotype has a handful of counts. J is TRBJ2-3 and V is TRBV4-3; D is ambiguous. In germline, CDR1 is LGHNA, CDR2 YSLEER. This CDR3 comprises 15 residues. V dropped 0 bases and J dropped 2 bases, with 9 bases sitting between them. CDR3: CASSQEGSPTDTQYF. The CDR3 DNA reads TGCGCCAGCAGCCAAGAGGGCTCTCCCACAGATACGCAGTATTTT.